Below, one TCR beta chain is given with its context. Its target is unknown. CD45RO-negative, CCR7-selected cells formed the naive CD8 fraction, which excluded terminally differentiated effector memory CD45RA+ cells. The data belong to a study of shared clonotypes between healthy human individuals. Whole-study findings and limits: Some clonotypes were shared by all four sorted-subset donors, while others were not shared. The non-shared ones had lower generation probabilities than the shared ones.

V was shortened by 5 bases and J by 1 base, with 4 bases between the two germline ends. The CDR3 runs to 12 residues. Germline V CDR1 and CDR2: MGHDK, SYGVNS. Sequencing used immunoSEQ multiplex PCR; TCRdb keeps in-frame clones, though not all of them. Among over 2,000,000 clones listed, around 93% were seen once. The receptor comes from a man between 18 and 29 years old in good health. Some clones in this sample may be carry-over from other donors' samples. The chain links TRBV25-1 to TRBJ2-3, with D hard to call. Material for sequencing was naive CD8+ T cells from PBMCs. The CDR3 loop reads CASSWGTDTQYF. CDR3 DNA: TGTGCCAGCAGTTGGGGCACAGATACGCAGTATTTT.